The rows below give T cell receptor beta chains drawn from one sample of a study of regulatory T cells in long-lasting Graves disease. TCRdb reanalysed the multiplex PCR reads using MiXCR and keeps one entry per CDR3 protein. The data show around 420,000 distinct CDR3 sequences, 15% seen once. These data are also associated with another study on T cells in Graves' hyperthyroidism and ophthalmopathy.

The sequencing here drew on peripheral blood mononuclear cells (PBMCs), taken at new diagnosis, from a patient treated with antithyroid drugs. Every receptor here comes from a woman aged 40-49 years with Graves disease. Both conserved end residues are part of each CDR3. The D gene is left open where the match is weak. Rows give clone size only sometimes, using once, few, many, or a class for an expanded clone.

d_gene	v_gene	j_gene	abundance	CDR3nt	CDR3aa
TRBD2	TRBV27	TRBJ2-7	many	TGTGCCAGCAGTTCCACTAGCGGAGGCTCCTACGAGCAGTACTTC	CASSSTSGGSYEQYF
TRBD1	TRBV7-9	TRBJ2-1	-	TGTGCCAGCAGCTTACTAGGGATCGGGACAGGCTTGGTCTTC	CASSLLGIGTGLVF
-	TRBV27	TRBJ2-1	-	TGTGCCAGCGGCCAGGGGGGGGAGCAGTTCTTC	CASGQGGEQFF
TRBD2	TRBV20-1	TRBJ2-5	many	TGCAGTGCTAGAGACCCCTTTGGGCTAGCGGACCAAGAGACCCAGTACTTC	CSARDPFGLADQETQYF
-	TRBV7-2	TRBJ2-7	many	TGTGCCAGCAGCTTCAGAAGCCGGGATGCCATATACTTC	CASSFRSRDAIYF
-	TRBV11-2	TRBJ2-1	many	TGTGCCAGCAGCTTAGATTGGCAGTTAAATGAGCAGTTCTTC	CASSLDWQLNEQFF
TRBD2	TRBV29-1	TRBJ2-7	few	TGCAGCATTAGCGGGCCTTCCTACGAGCAGTACTTC	CSISGPSYEQYF
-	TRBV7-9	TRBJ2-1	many	TGTGCCAGCAGCTTCGGGGATTCCGAGCAGTTCTTC	CASSFGDSEQFF
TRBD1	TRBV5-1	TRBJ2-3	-	TGCGCCGGCAGAACGGACAGGGCCTGGGGAGATACGCAGTATTTT	CAGRTDRAWGDTQYF
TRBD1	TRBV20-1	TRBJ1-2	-	TGCAGTGCTAGAGATCAGGGGGCTTCTCTTGGCTACACCTTC	CSARDQGASLGYTF
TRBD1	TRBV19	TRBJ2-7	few	TGTGCCAGTAGTGTTCGACAGGGGATGGTCGACGAGCAGTACTTC	CASSVRQGMVDEQYF
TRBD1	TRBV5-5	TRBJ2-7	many	TGTGCCAGCAGCATAGAGTCAGGGGGTACCTCCTACGAGCAGTACTTC	CASSIESGGTSYEQYF
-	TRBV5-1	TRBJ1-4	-	TGCGCCAGCAGCAAGACCCGGGGAAACAATGAAAAACTGTTTTTT	CASSKTRGNNEKLFF
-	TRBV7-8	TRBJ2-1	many	TGTGCCAGCAGCTTAGGGGGAGAGGCCTACAATGAGCAGTTCTTC	CASSLGGEAYNEQFF
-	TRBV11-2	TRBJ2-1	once	TGTGCCAGCAGCTCGATGGGTCTAAAAAATGAGCAGTTCTTC	CASSSMGLKNEQFF
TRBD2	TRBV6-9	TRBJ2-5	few	TGTGCCAGCAGTTCCATAGCGGGAGTGGGAGAGACCCAGTACTTC	CASSSIAGVGETQYF
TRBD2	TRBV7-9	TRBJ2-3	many	TGTGCCAGCAGCTCCGTCAGCGGGAGGGGAGATACGCAGTATTTT	CASSSVSGRGDTQYF
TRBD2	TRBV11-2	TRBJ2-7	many	TGTGCCAGCAGCTTAGCCTTTTCGGGACTAGGATCTTACGAGCAGTACTTC	CASSLAFSGLGSYEQYF
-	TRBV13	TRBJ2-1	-	TGTGCCAGCAGGAAAGACGGGAGATGGGGCTCCTACAATGAGCAGTTCTTC	CASRKDGRWGSYNEQFF
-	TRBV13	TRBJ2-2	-	TGTGCCAGCAGCCCCCACTCTGTGGCCGGGGAGCTGTTTTTT	CASSPHSVAGELFF
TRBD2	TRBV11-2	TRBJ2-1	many	TGTGCCAGCAGCTTAGATCCACCGGGACTAGCGGGAGGGGATAATGAGCAGTTCTTC	CASSLDPPGLAGGDNEQFF
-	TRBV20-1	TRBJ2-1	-	TGCAGTGCTAGGACGGCTGGAGGGGGAGGTCGGTATGAGCAGTTCTTC	CSARTAGGGGRYEQFF
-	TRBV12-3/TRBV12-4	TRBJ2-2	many	TGTGCCAGCAGTACCAACAGGGTATCGGTCACCGGGGAGCTGTTTTTT	CASSTNRVSVTGELFF
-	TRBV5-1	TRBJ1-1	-	TGCGCCAGCAGCTTGGATGGCACAGCGAACACTGAAGCTTTCTTT	CASSLDGTANTEAFF
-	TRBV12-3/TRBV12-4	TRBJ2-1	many	TGTGCCAGCAGAACAGGGAACAATGAGCAGTTCTTC	CASRTGNNEQFF
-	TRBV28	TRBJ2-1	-	TGTGCCAGCAGTTCAGGGAACGAATACAATGAGCAGTTCTTC	CASSSGNEYNEQFF
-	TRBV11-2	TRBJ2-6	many	TGTGCCAGCAGCTTACGAGACCTGAAGGGAGGGGCCAACGTCCTGACTTTC	CASSLRDLKGGANVLTF
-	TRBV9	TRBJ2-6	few	TGTGCCAGCAGCCAACGCTCTGGGGCCAACGTCCTGACTTTC	CASSQRSGANVLTF
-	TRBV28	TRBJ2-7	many	TGTGCCAGCACCGGACAGTCAGCCTACGAGCAGTACTTC	CASTGQSAYEQYF
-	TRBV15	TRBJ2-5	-	TGTGCCACCAGCAGAGGAGTACAGGGAGAGACCCAGTACTTC	CATSRGVQGETQYF
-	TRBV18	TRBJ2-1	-	TGTGCCAGCTCACCCCCGACGGGGAAATTCTCCTACAATGAGCAGTTCTTC	CASSPPTGKFSYNEQFF
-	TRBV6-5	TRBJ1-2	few	TGTGCCAGCAGTTACAGGGCAGGGGATAACTATGGCTACACCTTC	CASSYRAGDNYGYTF
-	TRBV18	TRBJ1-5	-	TGTGCCAGCTCACCACCAGGGTTCCTCCAGCCCCAGCATTTT	CASSPPGFLQPQHF
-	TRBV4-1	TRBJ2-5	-	TGCGCCAGCAGCCAAAGGCCCGTGGTAGAGACCCAGTACTTC	CASSQRPVVETQYF
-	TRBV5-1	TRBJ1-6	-	TGCGCCAGCAGCAATGACACTAGTCATCATAATTCACCCCTCCACTTT	CASSNDTSHHNSPLHF
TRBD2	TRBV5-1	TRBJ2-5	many	TGCGCCAGCAGCTTGGGGCTAGCGGGAAACCTACAAGAGACCCAGTACTTC	CASSLGLAGNLQETQYF
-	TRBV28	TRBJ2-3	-	TGTGCCAGCAGTCTACACCAAGACGGCACAGATACGCAGTATTTT	CASSLHQDGTDTQYF
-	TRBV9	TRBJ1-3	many	TGTGCCAGCAGCGGCTACGAGGGATCTGGAAACACCATATATTTT	CASSGYEGSGNTIYF
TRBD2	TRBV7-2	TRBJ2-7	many	TGTGCCAGCCAACTTTTAGCGGGAGGTTACGAGCAGTACTTC	CASQLLAGGYEQYF
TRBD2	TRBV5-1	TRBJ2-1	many	TGCGCCAGCAGCCTGTGGACACCGCGGGAGTATTTCGGGAATGAGCAGTTCTTC	CASSLWTPREYFGNEQFF
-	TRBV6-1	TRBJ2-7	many	TGTGCCAGCAGTGACCACAGGGTAAAGGTCTACGAGCAGTACTTC	CASSDHRVKVYEQYF
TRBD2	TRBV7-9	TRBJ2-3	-	TGTGCCCTCGACCAGCGGGAGGGCCTGAAGTATGAATACCCTAGCACAGATACGCAGTATTTT	CALDQREGLKYEYPSTDTQYF
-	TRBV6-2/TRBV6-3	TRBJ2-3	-	TGTGCCAGCACCCTGGGGCTACCCGGGTTGGTAGATACGCAGTATTTT	CASTLGLPGLVDTQYF
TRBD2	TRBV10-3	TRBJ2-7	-	TGTGCCACCCGCCTAAGAATGGGGACTAGCGGATTCTACGAGCAGTACTTC	CATRLRMGTSGFYEQYF
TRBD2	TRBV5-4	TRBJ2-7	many	TGTGCCAGCTCATCCCGGGAGGGCCGGTACGAGCAGTACTTC	CASSSREGRYEQYF
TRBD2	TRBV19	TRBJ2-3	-	TGTGCCAGTAGTACCCAGACTAGCGGGAGGGCTGATACGCAGTATTTT	CASSTQTSGRADTQYF
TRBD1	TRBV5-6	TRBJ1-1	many	TGTGCCAGCAGCTTAATGCCTTTCCGACAGGGTGGGAACACTGAAGCTTTCTTT	CASSLMPFRQGGNTEAFF
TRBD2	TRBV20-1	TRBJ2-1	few	TGCAGTGCTCCTGGGGCAGCGGGAGCACTCAATGAGCAGTTCTTC	CSAPGAAGALNEQFF
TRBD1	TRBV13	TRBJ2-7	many	TGTGCCAGCAGCTCCCCCCGACAGGGAGCCTACGAGCAGTACTTC	CASSSPRQGAYEQYF
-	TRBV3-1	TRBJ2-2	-	TGTGCCAGCAGCCAAGACGAGTTCACCGGGGAGCTGTTTTTT	CASSQDEFTGELFF
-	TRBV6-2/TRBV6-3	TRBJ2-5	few	TGTGCCAGCAGTTCACGGGGGGCCCGGGGGACCCAGTACTTC	CASSSRGARGTQYF
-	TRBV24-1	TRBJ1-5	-	TGTGCCACCAGTGATCCGCGTGGGGCTCAGCCCCAGCATTTT	CATSDPRGAQPQHF
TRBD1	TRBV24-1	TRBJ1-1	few	TGTGCCACCAGAAGAACAGGGGACACTGAAGCTTTCTTT	CATRRTGDTEAFF
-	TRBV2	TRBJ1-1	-	TGTGCCAGCAAGACTCGGGGGAACACTGAAGCTTTCTTT	CASKTRGNTEAFF
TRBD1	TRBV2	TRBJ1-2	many	TGTGCCAGCAACAGGGGAAACTATGGCTACACCTTC	CASNRGNYGYTF